This is a list of T cell receptor beta chains from one sample in a study of cytomegalovirus exposure and HLA in healthy donors. The protocol was immunoSEQ multiplex PCR, while the TCRdb copy is restricted to in-frame clones and leaves out a portion. Of some 240,000 clones in the sample, around four fifths were seen once. Sequencing used PBMCs. The source is a woman between 18 and 29 years old in good health and CMV-seronegative. CDR3s include the opening cysteine and the closing phenylalanine or tryptophan. A D gene is named only where the DNA matches it firmly. Not all rows give a size; the values are once, few, many and, for expanded clones, a class.

J: TRBJ1-2; D: TRBD1; size: NA; V: TRBV7-9; CDR3: CASDEGQGNYGYTF; DNA: TGTGCCAGCGACGAGGGACAGGGGAACTATGGCTACACCTTC
J: TRBJ2-7; D: NA; size: few; V: TRBV5-6; CDR3: CASSLGAGGTYEQYF; DNA: TGTGCCAGCAGCTTGGGAGCAGGCGGAACCTACGAGCAGTACTTC
J: TRBJ1-2; D: TRBD1; size: NA; V: TRBV7-9; CDR3: CASSLAGQGGWYGYTF; DNA: TGTGCCAGCAGCTTAGCCGGACAGGGGGGTTGGTATGGCTACACCTTC
J: TRBJ2-1; D: NA; size: NA; V: TRBV4-1; CDR3: CASRPRDSAYNEQFF; DNA: TGCGCCAGCAGGCCCCGCGACTCAGCCTACAATGAGCAGTTCTTC
J: TRBJ2-2; D: NA; size: NA; V: TRBV7-3; CDR3: CASSLRGGEGNTGELFF; DNA: TGTGCCAGCAGCTTAAGGGGCGGGGAAGGGAACACCGGGGAGCTGTTTTTT
J: TRBJ1-2; D: TRBD1; size: NA; V: TRBV4-1; CDR3: CASSQDRGRLGYTF; DNA: TGCGCCAGCAGCCAAGACAGGGGGCGCCTGGGCTACACCTTC
J: TRBJ2-7; D: TRBD2; size: NA; V: TRBV6-1; CDR3: CASSEALAGAYEQYF; DNA: TGTGCCAGCAGTGAAGCGCTAGCGGGAGCCTACGAGCAGTACTTC
J: TRBJ2-7; D: NA; size: NA; V: TRBV6-6; CDR3: CASRIDGRTYEQYF; DNA: TGTGCCAGCAGGATCGATGGACGGACCTACGAGCAGTACTTC
J: TRBJ1-2; D: NA; size: NA; V: TRBV7-2; CDR3: CASSNSPGVFGDGYTF; DNA: TGTGCCAGCAGCAATTCCCCAGGGGTTTTCGGTGATGGCTACACCTTC
J: TRBJ2-7; D: TRBD1; size: NA; V: TRBV7-3; CDR3: CASSFTGGVADEQYF; DNA: TGTGCCAGCAGCTTTACAGGGGGCGTTGCGGACGAGCAGTACTTC